The T cell receptor (beta chain) under discussion was sequenced for a study of T cell repertoires in cytomegalovirus infection. TCRdb used MiXCR to reprocess the reads, holding one entry per CDR3 protein. The sample gives 510,000 or so distinct CDR3 sequences, 26% of which show up once; under 15% is in the top ten. Study-wide results and limits: In two of eight donors, the top clonotype was HLA-C-restricted CMV-specific.

Notes on this clonotype: Antigen: not known.

The CDR3 covers 15 residues. Germline CDR1 and CDR2: SGHTA and FQGNSA. With 6 bases removed from V and 1 base from J, the gap between germline ends came to 12 bases. Sequencing was done on a sample of PBMCs. The V call is TRBV7-2, the J call TRBJ1-4; tentative D call: TRBD1 (6 bases). The clonotype comes from a human donor in good health (CMV status not recorded). Some clones in this sample may be carry-over from other donors' samples. The CDR3 reads CASRTGGLTNEKLFF. CDR3 coding DNA: TGTGCCAGCAGGACAGGAGGGTTAACTAATGAAAAACTGTTTTTT.